A selection of T cell receptor beta chains follows, all from one sample in a study of blood T cell repertoires in COVID-19. Assay: immunoSEQ multiplex PCR; the TCRdb copy retains only in-frame clones and omits some. Found here are under 300,000 clones, 70% to 90% of them singletons; the top ten hold approximately 6.6%. Sequenced sample: PBMCs or T cells enriched from blood (not recorded which). The receptors come from a woman aged 45 to 65 who had been exposed to COVID-19. Each CDR3 is given with its conserved first and last residue. The D gene is left open where the match is weak. A row's size may be missing; if present it is once, few, many or a size class.

.	TRBV25-1	.	TRBJ1-6	CASSEVGGRYNSPLHF	TGTGCCAGCAGTGAAGTCGGGGGAAGGTATAATTCACCCCTCCACTTT
.	TRBV30	.	TRBJ1-1	CAWRVGITEAFF	TGTGCCTGGCGGGTGGGTATCACTGAAGCTTTCTTT
.	TRBV9	.	TRBJ1-6	CASSVRQDNSPLHF	TGTGCCAGCAGCGTCCGACAGGATAATTCACCCCTCCACTTT
.	TRBV5-6	.	TRBJ2-7	CASSLPSSYEQYF	TGTGCCAGCAGCTTGCCCAGCTCCTACGAGCAGTACTTC
.	TRBV9	.	TRBJ1-6	CASSVSGANSPLHF	TGTGCCAGCAGCGTTTCAGGGGCCAATTCACCCCTCCACTTT
.	TRBV5-5	.	TRBJ1-2	CASSANYGYTF	TGTGCCAGCAGCGCGAACTATGGCTACACCTTC
.	TRBV5-4	.	TRBJ1-3	CASTLRGGNTIYF	TGTGCCAGCACCTTGAGGGGAGGAAACACCATATATTTT
TRBD1	TRBV5-3	.	TRBJ2-1	CARSFPWDRRYNEQFF	TGTGCCAGAAGCTTCCCTTGGGACAGGCGCTACAATGAGCAGTTCTTC
.	TRBV27	.	TRBJ2-7	CASSPSRGVGYEQYF	TGTGCCAGCAGTCCGTCAAGAGGCGTGGGCTACGAGCAGTACTTC
.	TRBV7-2	.	TRBJ1-1	CASSIPSPEAFF	TGTGCCAGCAGTATCCCGAGCCCGGAAGCTTTCTTT
TRBD1	TRBV3-1/TRBV3-2	.	TRBJ1-2	CASSQEGQGSGYTF	TGTGCCAGCAGCCAAGAGGGACAGGGGTCTGGCTACACCTTC
.	TRBV19	.	TRBJ2-2	CASNVGATGELFF	TGTGCCAGTAATGTGGGGGCCACCGGGGAGCTGTTTTTT
.	TRBV2	.	TRBJ1-1	CASILDRGGTEAFF	.
.	TRBV10-3	.	TRBJ1-2	CAIPGEQGGGYTF	TGTGCCATCCCAGGCGAGCAGGGAGGGGGCTACACCTTC
TRBD1	TRBV11-2	.	TRBJ2-5	CASSPQGQAQETQYF	TGTGCCAGCAGCCCTCAAGGACAGGCCCAAGAGACCCAGTACTTC
.	TRBV18	.	TRBJ1-2	CASSPRRTDFNYGYTF	TGTGCCAGCTCACCAAGGAGGACAGACTTTAACTATGGCTACACCTTC
TRBD2	TRBV5-1	.	TRBJ2-5	CASSSPGGGYQETQYF	TGCGCCAGCAGCTCCCCAGGCGGGGGATATCAAGAGACCCAGTACTTC
TRBD2	TRBV7-8	few	TRBJ2-1	CASSLSHGLAVDNEQFF	TGTGCCAGCAGCTTATCCCATGGACTAGCGGTGGACAATGAGCAGTTCTTC
.	TRBV12-3/TRBV12-4	.	TRBJ1-1	CASGLGGEAFF	TGTGCCAGCGGCTTAGGCGGTGAAGCTTTCTTT
.	TRBV27	.	TRBJ2-1	CASRQPGLKTQYEQFF	TGTGCCAGCAGACAACCGGGACTCAAAACGCAGTATGAGCAGTTCTTC
.	TRBV7-2	.	TRBJ2-1	CASSSSGPSSYNEQFF	TGTGCCAGCAGCTCGAGCGGGCCCAGCTCCTACAATGAGCAGTTCTTC
.	TRBV11-2	.	TRBJ1-2	CASSLKARVGYTF	TGTGCCAGCAGCTTAAAAGCCAGGGTTGGCTACACCTTC
.	TRBV5-5	.	TRBJ2-3	CASSPGGPSTDTQYF	TGTGCCAGCAGCCCCGGGGGGCCAAGCACAGATACGCAGTATTTT
.	TRBV15	.	TRBJ2-4	CATSREAFLAKNIQYF	TGTGCCACCAGCAGAGAGGCCTTCCTAGCCAAAAACATTCAGTACTTC
TRBD2	TRBV27	.	TRBJ2-7	CASSLGSGGAYEQYF	TGTGCCAGCAGTTTAGGGAGCGGGGGGGCCTACGAGCAGTACTTC